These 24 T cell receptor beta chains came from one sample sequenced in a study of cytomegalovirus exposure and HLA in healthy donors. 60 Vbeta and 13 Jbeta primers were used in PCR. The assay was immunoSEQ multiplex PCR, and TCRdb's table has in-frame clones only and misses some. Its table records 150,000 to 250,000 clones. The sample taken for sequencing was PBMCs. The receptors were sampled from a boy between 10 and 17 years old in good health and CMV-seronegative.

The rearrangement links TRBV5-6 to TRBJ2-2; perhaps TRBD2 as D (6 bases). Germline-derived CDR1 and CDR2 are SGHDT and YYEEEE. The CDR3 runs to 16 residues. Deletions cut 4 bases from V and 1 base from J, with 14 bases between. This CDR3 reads CASSGGSGWNTGELFF. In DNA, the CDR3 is TGTGCCAGCAGCGGAGGGTCTGGGTGGAACACCGGGGAGCTGTTTTTT.

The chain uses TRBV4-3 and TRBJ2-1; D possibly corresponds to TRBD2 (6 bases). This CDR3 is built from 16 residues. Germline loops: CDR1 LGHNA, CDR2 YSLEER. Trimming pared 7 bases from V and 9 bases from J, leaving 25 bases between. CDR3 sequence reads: CASTSRVGRGKGEQFF. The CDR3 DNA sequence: TGCGCCAGCACCTCGCGCGTAGGGCGGGGAAAGGGTGAGCAGTTCTTC.

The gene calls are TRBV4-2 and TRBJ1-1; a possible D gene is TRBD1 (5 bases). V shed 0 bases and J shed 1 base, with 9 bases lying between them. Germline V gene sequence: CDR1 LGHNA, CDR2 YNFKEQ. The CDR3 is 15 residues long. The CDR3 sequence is CASSQDPDRNTEAFF. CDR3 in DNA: TGTGCCAGCAGCCAAGATCCTGACAGGAACACTGAAGCTTTCTTT.

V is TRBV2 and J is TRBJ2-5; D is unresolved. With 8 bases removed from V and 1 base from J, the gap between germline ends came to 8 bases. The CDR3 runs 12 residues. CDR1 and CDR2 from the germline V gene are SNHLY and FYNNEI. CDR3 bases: TGTGCCAGCCTCGACTTCCAAGAGACCCAGTACTTC. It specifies CASLDFQETQYF.

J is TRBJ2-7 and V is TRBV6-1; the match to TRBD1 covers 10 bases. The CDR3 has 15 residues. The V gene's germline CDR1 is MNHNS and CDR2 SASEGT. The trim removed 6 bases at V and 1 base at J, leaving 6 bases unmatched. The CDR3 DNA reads TGTGCCAGCAGGGCCCCGGGACAGGGGTCCTACGAGCAGTACTTC. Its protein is CASRAPGQGSYEQYF.

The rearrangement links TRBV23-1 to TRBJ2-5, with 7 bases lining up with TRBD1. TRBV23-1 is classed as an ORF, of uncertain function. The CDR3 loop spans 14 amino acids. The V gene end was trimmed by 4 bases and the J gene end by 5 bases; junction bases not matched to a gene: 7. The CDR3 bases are TGCGCCAGCAGTCCTCTACAGGGGCGGGAGACCCAGTACTTC. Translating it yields CASSPLQGRETQYF.

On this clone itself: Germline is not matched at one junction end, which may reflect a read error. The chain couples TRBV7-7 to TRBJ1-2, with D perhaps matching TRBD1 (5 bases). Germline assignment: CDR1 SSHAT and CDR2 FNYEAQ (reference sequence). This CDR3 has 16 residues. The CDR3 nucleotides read TGTGCTAGCATCCCATATCAGGAGCAGGGTACCTATGGCTACACCTTC. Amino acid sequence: CASIPYQEQGTYGYTF.

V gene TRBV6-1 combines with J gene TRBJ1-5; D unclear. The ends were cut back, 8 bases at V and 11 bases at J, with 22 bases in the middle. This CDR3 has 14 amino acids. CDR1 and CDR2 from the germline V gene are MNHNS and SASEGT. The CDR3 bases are TGTGCCAGCGTAAACTCCTCCCCCAAGGGAGCCCAGCATTTT. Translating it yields CASVNSSPKGAQHF.

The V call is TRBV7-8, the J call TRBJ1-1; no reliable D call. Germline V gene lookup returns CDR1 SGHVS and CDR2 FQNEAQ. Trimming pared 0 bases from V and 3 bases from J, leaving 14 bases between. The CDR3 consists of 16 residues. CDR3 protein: CASSLAVRAWDTEAFF. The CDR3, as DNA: TGTGCCAGCAGCTTAGCGGTGCGGGCTTGGGACACTGAAGCTTTCTTT.

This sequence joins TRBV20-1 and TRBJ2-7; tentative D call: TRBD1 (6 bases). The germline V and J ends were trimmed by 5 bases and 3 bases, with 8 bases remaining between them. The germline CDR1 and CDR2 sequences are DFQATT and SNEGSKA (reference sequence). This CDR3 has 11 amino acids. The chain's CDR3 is CSAEDSYEQYF. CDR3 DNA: TGCAGTGCTGAGGACAGCTACGAGCAGTACTTC.

The CDR3 region is CASSEGSGNRNYGYTF. The CDR3 DNA follows: TGTGCCAGCAGTGAAGGAAGCGGGAACAGGAACTATGGCTACACCTTC. The chain carries TRBV6-4 and TRBJ1-2, with a tentative D call TRBD1 (5 bases). The CDR3 runs to 16 residues. The ends were cut back, 3 bases at V and 2 bases at J, with 16 bases in the middle. Germline CDR1 MRHNA, CDR2 SNTAGT.

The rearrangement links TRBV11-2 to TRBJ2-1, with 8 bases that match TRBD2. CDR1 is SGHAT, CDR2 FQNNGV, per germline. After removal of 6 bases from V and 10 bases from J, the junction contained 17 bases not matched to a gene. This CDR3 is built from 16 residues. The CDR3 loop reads CASRPTGTRRSREQFF. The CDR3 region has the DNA TGTGCCAGCAGACCCACCGGGACTAGGCGGTCGCGCGAGCAGTTCTTC.

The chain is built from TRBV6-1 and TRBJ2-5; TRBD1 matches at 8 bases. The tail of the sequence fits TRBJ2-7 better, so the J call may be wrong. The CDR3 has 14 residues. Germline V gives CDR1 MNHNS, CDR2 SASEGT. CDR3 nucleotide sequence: TGTGCCAGTAGACAGGGGCCGAGCTCCTACGAGCAGTACTTC. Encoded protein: CASRQGPSSYEQYF.

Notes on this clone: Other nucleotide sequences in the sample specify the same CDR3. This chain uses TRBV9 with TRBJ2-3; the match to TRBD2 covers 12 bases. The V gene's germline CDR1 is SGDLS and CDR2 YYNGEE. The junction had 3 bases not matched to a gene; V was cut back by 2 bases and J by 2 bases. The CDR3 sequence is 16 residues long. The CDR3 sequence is CASSVGTSGYTDTQYF. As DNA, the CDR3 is TGTGCCAGCAGCGTCGGGACTAGCGGGTACACAGATACGCAGTATTTT.

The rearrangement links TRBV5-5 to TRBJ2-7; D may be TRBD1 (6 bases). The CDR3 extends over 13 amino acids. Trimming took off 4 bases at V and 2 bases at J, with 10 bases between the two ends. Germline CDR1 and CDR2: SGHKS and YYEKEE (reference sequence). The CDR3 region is CASSPDRPYEQYF. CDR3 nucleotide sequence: TGTGCCAGCAGCCCTGACAGGCCCTACGAGCAGTACTTC.

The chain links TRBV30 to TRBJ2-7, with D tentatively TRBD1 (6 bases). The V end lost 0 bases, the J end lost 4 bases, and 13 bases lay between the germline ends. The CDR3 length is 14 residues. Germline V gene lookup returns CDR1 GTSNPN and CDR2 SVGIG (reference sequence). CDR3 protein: CAWSVGIGGYEQYF. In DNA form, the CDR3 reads TGTGCCTGGAGTGTAGGGATAGGGGGTTACGAGCAGTACTTC.

As DNA, the CDR3 is TGTGCCACCAGCAGAGATCAGGGGGCTGGAAACACCATATATTTT. Translated, it gives CATSRDQGAGNTIYF. This chain connects TRBV15 to TRBJ1-3; 7 nucleotides match TRBD1. The CDR3 spans 15 residues. Trimming at V came to 0 bases and at J to 2 bases, leaving 1 base not matched to a gene. Germline values: CDR1 LNHNV, CDR2 YYDKDF (reference sequence).

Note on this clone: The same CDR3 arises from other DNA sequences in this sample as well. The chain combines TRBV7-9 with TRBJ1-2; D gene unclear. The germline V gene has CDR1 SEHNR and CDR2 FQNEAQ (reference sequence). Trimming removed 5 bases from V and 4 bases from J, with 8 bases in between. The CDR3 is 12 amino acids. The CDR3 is CASSPGGYGYTF. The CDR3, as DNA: TGTGCCAGCAGCCCCGGTGGCTATGGCTACACCTTC.

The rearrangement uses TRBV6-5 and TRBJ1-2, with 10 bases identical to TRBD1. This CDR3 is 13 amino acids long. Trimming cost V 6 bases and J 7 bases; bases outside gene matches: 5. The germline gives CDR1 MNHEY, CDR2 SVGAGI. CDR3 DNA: TGTGCCAGCAGGGACAGGGGGTCTATTGGCTACACCTTC. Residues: CASRDRGSIGYTF.

The CDR3 here is CASSPPVSGGVSEQYF. The CDR3 DNA reads as TGTGCCAGCTCACCACCGGTTAGCGGGGGGGTTAGCGAGCAGTACTTC. The rearrangement joins TRBV18 to TRBJ2-7; 11 bases agree with TRBD2. V lost 0 bases and J lost 6; bases outside the gene matches: 7. The germline CDR1 and CDR2 sequences are KGHSH and LQKENI. CDR3 length: 16 residues. Using reference TRBV18 and TRBJ2-7 for the parts outside the CDR3, the full variable domain is NAGVMQNPRHLVRRRGQEARLRCSPMKGHSHVYWYRQLPEEGLKFMVYLQKENIIDESGMPKERFSAEFPKEGPSILRIQQVVRGDSAAYFCASSPPVSGGVSEQYFGPGTRLTVT.

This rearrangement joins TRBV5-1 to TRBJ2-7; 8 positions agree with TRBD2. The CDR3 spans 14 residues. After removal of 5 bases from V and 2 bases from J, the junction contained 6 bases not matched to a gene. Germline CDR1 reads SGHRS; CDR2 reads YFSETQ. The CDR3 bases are TGCGCCAGCAGAGTTAGCGGGGATCCCTACGAGCAGTACTTC. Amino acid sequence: CASRVSGDPYEQYF.

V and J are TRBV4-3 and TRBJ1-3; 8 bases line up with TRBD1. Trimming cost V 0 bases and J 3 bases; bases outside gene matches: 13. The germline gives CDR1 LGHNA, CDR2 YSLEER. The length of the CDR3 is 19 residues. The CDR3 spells CASSQDYGQGGVFGNTIYF. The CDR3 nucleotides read TGCGCCAGCAGCCAAGATTATGGACAGGGAGGTGTCTTTGGAAACACCATATATTTT.

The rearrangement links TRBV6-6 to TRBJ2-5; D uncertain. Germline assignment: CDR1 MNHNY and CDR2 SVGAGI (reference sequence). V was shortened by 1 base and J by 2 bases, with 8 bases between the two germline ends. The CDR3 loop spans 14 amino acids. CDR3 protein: CASSYLARQETQYF. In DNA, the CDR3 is TGTGCCAGCAGTTACTTAGCCAGACAAGAGACCCAGTACTTC.

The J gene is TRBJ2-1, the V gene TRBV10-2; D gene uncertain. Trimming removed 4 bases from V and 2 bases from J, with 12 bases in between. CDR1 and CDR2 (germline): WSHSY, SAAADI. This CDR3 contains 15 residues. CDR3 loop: CASSVLGLTYNEQFF. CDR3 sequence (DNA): TGCGCCAGCAGTGTCCTCGGGTTAACCTACAATGAGCAGTTCTTC.